A selection of T cell receptor beta chains follows, all from one sample in a study of Graves' ophthalmopathy and Graves' hyperthyroidism. TCRdb analysed the multiplex PCR reads with MiXCR anew, one entry per CDR3 protein. The sample includes a few hundred thousand distinct CDR3 sequences, 17% of them seen just once. Sequenced input: peripheral blood. The receptors come from an adult woman with stable Graves' hyperthyroidism. CDR3s leave out the opening cysteine and the closing phenylalanine or tryptophan. Each record gives: V gene, J gene, CDR3 protein.

v_gene: TRBV7-2; j_gene: TRBJ2-5; CDR3aa: ASSPMGLAGGETQY
v_gene: TRBV6-2/TRBV6-3; j_gene: TRBJ2-7; CDR3aa: ASSIGLAGRYEQY
v_gene: TRBV7-9; j_gene: TRBJ2-2; CDR3aa: ASSLGDWDTGELF
v_gene: TRBV9; j_gene: TRBJ2-4; CDR3aa: ASSVDGRGLRKNIQY
v_gene: TRBV6-1; j_gene: TRBJ2-7; CDR3aa: ASSEAGTGTHEQY
v_gene: TRBV28; j_gene: TRBJ1-2; CDR3aa: ASRYPGQHYGYT
v_gene: TRBV6-1; j_gene: TRBJ2-7; CDR3aa: ASSEARVDPTYEQY
v_gene: TRBV12-3/TRBV12-4; j_gene: TRBJ1-5; CDR3aa: ASRSGGNQPQH
v_gene: TRBV4-1; j_gene: TRBJ1-1; CDR3aa: ASSQAQTPPMNTEAF
v_gene: TRBV7-9; j_gene: TRBJ1-5; CDR3aa: ASSLGTLSNQPQH
v_gene: TRBV4-1; j_gene: TRBJ2-7; CDR3aa: ASSQVPGQDYEQY
v_gene: TRBV27; j_gene: TRBJ2-7; CDR3aa: ASMEAFGEQY
v_gene: TRBV7-2; j_gene: TRBJ2-2; CDR3aa: ASSLRKGAGELF
v_gene: TRBV7-9; j_gene: TRBJ2-2; CDR3aa: ASSLTGVGEELF
v_gene: TRBV12-3/TRBV12-4; j_gene: TRBJ2-7; CDR3aa: ASKIAGTYEQY
v_gene: TRBV6-7; j_gene: TRBJ2-4; CDR3aa: ASSHSQPLAKNIKY
v_gene: TRBV6-5; j_gene: TRBJ2-5; CDR3aa: ASSPRLGPHQETQY
v_gene: TRBV6-1; j_gene: TRBJ2-7; CDR3aa: ASSEGTSAEEEY
v_gene: TRBV20-1; j_gene: TRBJ1-3; CDR3aa: SAVGTGSGNTIY
v_gene: TRBV20-1; j_gene: TRBJ2-4; CDR3aa: SARQSVGIKY
v_gene: TRBV6-1; j_gene: TRBJ1-2; CDR3aa: ASSADFGNYGYT
v_gene: TRBV20-1; j_gene: TRBJ2-5; CDR3aa: SARKAGIETQY
v_gene: TRBV27; j_gene: TRBJ1-2; CDR3aa: ASSSGGAGTYGYT
v_gene: TRBV25-1; j_gene: TRBJ2-7; CDR3aa: ASSTGYGSYEQY
v_gene: TRBV6-5; j_gene: TRBJ1-2; CDR3aa: ASSLVLTYGYT
v_gene: TRBV20-1; j_gene: TRBJ2-2; CDR3aa: SATGTSLGGELF
v_gene: TRBV20-1; j_gene: TRBJ1-6; CDR3aa: SGEQGNSPLH
v_gene: TRBV25-1; j_gene: TRBJ1-2; CDR3aa: ASSESDGANYGYT
v_gene: TRBV12-3/TRBV12-4; j_gene: TRBJ2-2; CDR3aa: ASSWFQGWAGELF
v_gene: TRBV28; j_gene: TRBJ1-2; CDR3aa: ASISVYGYT
v_gene: TRBV6-1; j_gene: TRBJ2-5; CDR3aa: ASRTTGGETQY
v_gene: TRBV9; j_gene: TRBJ2-7; CDR3aa: ASSAGVLGDLY
v_gene: TRBV6-1; j_gene: TRBJ1-1; CDR3aa: ASSDWNWSTEAF
v_gene: TRBV2; j_gene: TRBJ2-7; CDR3aa: ASTRRPRGSYEQY
v_gene: TRBV29-1; j_gene: TRBJ2-7; CDR3aa: SVEDRGDEQY
v_gene: TRBV27; j_gene: TRBJ2-7; CDR3aa: ASSLLGRDEQY
v_gene: TRBV5-1; j_gene: TRBJ2-7; CDR3aa: ASSPSGRGLAGGTSYEQY
v_gene: TRBV20-1; j_gene: TRBJ1-1; CDR3aa: SARVDTEAF
v_gene: TRBV19; j_gene: TRBJ2-7; CDR3aa: ASATSGRGWQY
v_gene: TRBV6-1; j_gene: TRBJ2-5; CDR3aa: ASNTKVAGGQETQY
v_gene: TRBV5-1; j_gene: TRBJ2-7; CDR3aa: ASREERGRAGERYEQY
v_gene: TRBV7-2; j_gene: TRBJ2-2; CDR3aa: ASSLARLAGDTGELF
v_gene: TRBV5-1; j_gene: TRBJ1-1; CDR3aa: ASSLRLGKPNEAF
v_gene: TRBV6-5; j_gene: TRBJ1-1; CDR3aa: ASSMAGNTEAF
v_gene: TRBV6-6; j_gene: TRBJ1-5; CDR3aa: ASKKDTGSNQPQH
v_gene: TRBV6-1; j_gene: TRBJ1-2; CDR3aa: ASSITDNYGYT
v_gene: TRBV12-3/TRBV12-4; j_gene: TRBJ2-5; CDR3aa: ASSRLDSETQY
v_gene: TRBV20-1; j_gene: TRBJ1-6; CDR3aa: SAREQPNSPLH
v_gene: TRBV6-2/TRBV6-3; j_gene: TRBJ2-7; CDR3aa: ASSLLSETYEQY
v_gene: TRBV27; j_gene: TRBJ2-7; CDR3aa: ASSLTTNSYEQY
v_gene: TRBV11-2; j_gene: TRBJ2-5; CDR3aa: ASSLDRPSGFQETQY
v_gene: TRBV28; j_gene: TRBJ2-4; CDR3aa: ASSSTGVAKNIKY
v_gene: TRBV7-8; j_gene: TRBJ2-2; CDR3aa: ASSPHQLAGVNTGELF